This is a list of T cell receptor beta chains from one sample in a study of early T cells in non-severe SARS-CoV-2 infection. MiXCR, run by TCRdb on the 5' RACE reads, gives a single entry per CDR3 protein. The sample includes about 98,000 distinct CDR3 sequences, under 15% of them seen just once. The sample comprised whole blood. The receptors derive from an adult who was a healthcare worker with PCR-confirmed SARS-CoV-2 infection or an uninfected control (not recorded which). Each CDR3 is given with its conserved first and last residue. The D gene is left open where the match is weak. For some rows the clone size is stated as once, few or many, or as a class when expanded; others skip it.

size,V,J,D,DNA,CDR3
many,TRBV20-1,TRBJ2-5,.,TGCAGTGCCCAAGACAGGCTTGGAGGAGAGACCCAGTACTTC,CSAQDRLGGETQYF
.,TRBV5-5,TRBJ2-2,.,TGTGCCAGCAGCTCGGGCGGGGAGCTGTTTTTT,CASSSGGELFF
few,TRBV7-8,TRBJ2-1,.,TGTGCCAGCAGCTTAGAGCGTTGGGGCGCAGGCAATGAGCAGTTCTTC,CASSLERWGAGNEQFF
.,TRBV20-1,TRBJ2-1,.,TGCAGTGCTAGTGGGGACCGCCGAAGGAATGAGCAGTTCTTC,CSASGDRRRNEQFF
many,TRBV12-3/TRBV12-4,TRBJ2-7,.,TGTGCCAGCAGTTTGCATGCTATATCCTACGAGCAGTACTTC,CASSLHAISYEQYF
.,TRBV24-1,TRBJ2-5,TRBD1,TGTGCCACCAGTGAACACAGACAGGGGCAAGAGACCCAGTACTTC,CATSEHRQGQETQYF
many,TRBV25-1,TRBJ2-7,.,TGTGCCAGCAGTGACGGTTACGAGCAGTACTTC,CASSDGYEQYF
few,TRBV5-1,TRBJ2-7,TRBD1,TGCGCCAGCAGCTTTTCTCCCGGGACAGGGAACTACGAGCAGTACTTC,CASSFSPGTGNYEQYF
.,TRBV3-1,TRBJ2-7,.,TGTGCCAGCAGCCACTTTTCCCGTACGTCCGAGCAGTACTTC,CASSHFSRTSEQYF
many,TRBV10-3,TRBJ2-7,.,TGTGCCATCAGTGAGTCGGGAAACGTTGAGCAGTACTTC,CAISESGNVEQYF
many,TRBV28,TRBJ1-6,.,TGTGCCAGCAGGCGAGGCCGGCAGAACCCTTCACCCCTCCACTTT,CASRRGRQNPSPLHF
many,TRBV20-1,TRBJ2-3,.,TGCAGTGCTAGAGATTATTATGGTCGGGCTTCGGAAATACCAGATACGCAGTATTTT,CSARDYYGRASEIPDTQYF
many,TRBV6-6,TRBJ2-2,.,TGTGCCAGCAGTTTCCTCACCGGGGAGCTGTTTTTT,CASSFLTGELFF
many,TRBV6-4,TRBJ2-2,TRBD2,TGTGCCAGCAGTGACTCGAAACGGGAGGGGACCGGGGAGCTGTTTTTT,CASSDSKREGTGELFF
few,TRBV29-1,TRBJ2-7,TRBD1,TGCAGCGGAGGGGCAGGGGGCGTCGACGAGCAGTACTTC,CSGGAGGVDEQYF
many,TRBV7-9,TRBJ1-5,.,TGTGCCAGCAGCTTCGGGCCCTCGTATAGCAATCAGCCCCAGCATTTT,CASSFGPSYSNQPQHF
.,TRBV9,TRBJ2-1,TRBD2,TGTGCCAGCAGCGTAGACGCGGGAGGGCTCAGAAATGAGCAGTTCTTC,CASSVDAGGLRNEQFF
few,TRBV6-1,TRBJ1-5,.,TGTGCCATCAACAGGTGGGGGAACAATCAGCCCCAGCATTTT,CAINRWGNNQPQHF
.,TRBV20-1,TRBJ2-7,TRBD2,TGCAGTGCTAGAGGGTCGGGGGGTCGCCCCCAATCCTACGAGCAGTACTTC,CSARGSGGRPQSYEQYF
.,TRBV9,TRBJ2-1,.,TGTGCCAGCAGCGTACGAGAGCCGGCCAATGAGCAGTTCTTC,CASSVREPANEQFF